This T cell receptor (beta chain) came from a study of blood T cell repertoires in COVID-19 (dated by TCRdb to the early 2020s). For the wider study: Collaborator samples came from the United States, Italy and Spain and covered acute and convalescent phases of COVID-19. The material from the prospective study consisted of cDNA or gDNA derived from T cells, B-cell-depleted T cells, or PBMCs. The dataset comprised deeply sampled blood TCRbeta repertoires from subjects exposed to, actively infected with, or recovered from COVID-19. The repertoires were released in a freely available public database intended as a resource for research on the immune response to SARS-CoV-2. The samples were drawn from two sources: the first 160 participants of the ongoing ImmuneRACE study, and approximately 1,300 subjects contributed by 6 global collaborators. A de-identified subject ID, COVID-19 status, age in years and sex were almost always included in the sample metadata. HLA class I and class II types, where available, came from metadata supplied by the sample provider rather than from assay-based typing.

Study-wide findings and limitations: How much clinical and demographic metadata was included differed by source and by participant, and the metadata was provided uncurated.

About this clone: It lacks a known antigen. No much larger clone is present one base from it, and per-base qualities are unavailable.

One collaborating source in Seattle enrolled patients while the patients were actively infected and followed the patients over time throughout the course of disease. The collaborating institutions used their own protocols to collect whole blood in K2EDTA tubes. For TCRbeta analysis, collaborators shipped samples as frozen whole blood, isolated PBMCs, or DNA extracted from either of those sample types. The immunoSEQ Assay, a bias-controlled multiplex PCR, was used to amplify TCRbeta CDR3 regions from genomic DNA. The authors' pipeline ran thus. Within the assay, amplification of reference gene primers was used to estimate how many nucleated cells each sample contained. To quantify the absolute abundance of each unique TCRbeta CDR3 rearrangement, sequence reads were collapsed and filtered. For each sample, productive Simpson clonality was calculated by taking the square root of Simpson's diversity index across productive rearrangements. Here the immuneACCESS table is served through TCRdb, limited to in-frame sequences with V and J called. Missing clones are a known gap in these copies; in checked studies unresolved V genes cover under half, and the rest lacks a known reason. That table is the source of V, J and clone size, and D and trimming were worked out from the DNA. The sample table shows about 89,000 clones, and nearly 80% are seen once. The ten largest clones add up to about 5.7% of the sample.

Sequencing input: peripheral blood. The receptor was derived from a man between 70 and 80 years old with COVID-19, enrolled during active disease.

The sequence in DNA is TGTGCCAGCAGTTACTCCGGAGTCCTCCAAGAGACCCAGTACTTC. This codes for CASSYSGVLQETQYF. This chain joins TRBV6-2 or TRBV6-3 to TRBJ2-5; the D gene is not confidently resolved. The CDR3, from cysteine to phenylalanine, totals 15 residues. The only DNA kept is the CDR3, 45 bases in frame from the first base. The germline V gene sets CDR1 to MNHEY and CDR2 to SVGEGT. V is reduced by 0 bases and J by 1 base, leaving a spacing of 9 bases between them.